Each of the 8 T cell receptor beta chains below was sequenced from the same sample in a study of blood T cells in healthy people across ages. A second PCR of 7 to 11 cycles used a sample-barcoded 5' primer and a J-beta primer mix. Using its own MiXCR run on the 5' RACE reads, TCRdb lists one record per CDR3 protein. The data hold 1.4 million to 1.5 million distinct CDR3 sequences, with approximately 40% observed a single time. Sequenced: blood. The receptors were gathered from a woman aged 18-29 years in good health.

This clonotype was recorded a few times. The chain couples TRBV4-1 to TRBJ2-5; D unclear. The DNA end lines up better with TRBJ2-7; the J call may be wrong. The CDR3 contains 14 residues. Germline values: CDR1 MGHRA, CDR2 YSYEKL. The chain's CDR3 is CASSQAGRGYEQYF. CDR3 nucleotides: TGCGCCAGCAGCCAAGCGGGCCGCGGCTACGAGCAGTACTTC.

The chain is built from TRBV7-2 and TRBJ2-3; 7 bases match TRBD2. Germline loops: CDR1 SGHTA, CDR2 FQGNSA. Trimming took 6 bases from V and 3 from J; bases not matched to a gene: 12. The CDR3 extends over 16 amino acids. For the CDR3, the DNA is TGTGCCAGCAGGCCCCCCGGGTGGGAGGGGACAGATACGCAGTATTTT. This gives the protein CASRPPGWEGTDTQYF.

The rearrangement links TRBV10-3 to TRBJ2-7; TRBD2 might be the D (6 bases). In germline, CDR1 is ENHRY, CDR2 SYGVKD. V lost 10 bases, J lost 1 base, and 17 bases lay in between. The CDR3 contains 14 residues. The CDR3 nucleotides read TGTGCCACCAGACCCCTTAGCGGATCCTACGAGCAGTACTTC. This translates into CATRPLSGSYEQYF.

J is TRBJ1-2 and V is TRBV28; D is possibly TRBD1 (5 bases). V lost 5 bases and J 0 bases, leaving 22 bases between the germline ends. Germline-derived CDR1 and CDR2 are MDHEN and SYDVKM. The CDR3 contains 18 residues. Here the CDR3 reads CASSLIGAATPTNYGYTF. The CDR3 nucleotides are TGTGCCAGCAGTCTCATAGGGGCCGCCACACCTACTAACTATGGCTACACCTTC.

The V gene is TRBV5-6, the J gene TRBJ1-1; D uncertain. Looked up from germline, CDR1 is SGHDT and CDR2 is YYEEEE. The CDR3 is made up of 12 amino acids. V dropped 4 bases and J dropped 5 bases, with 9 bases sitting between them. The CDR3 loop reads CASSLARTEAFF. Here the CDR3 DNA reads TGTGCCAGCAGCCTTGCTCGGACTGAAGCTTTCTTT.

The genes are TRBV7-9 and TRBJ2-5; no definite D call. Germline V lookup: CDR1 SEHNR, CDR2 FQNEAQ (reference sequence). The CDR3 spans 14 residues. Trimming left V 5 bases short and J 5 bases short, with 15 bases between. CDR3 residues: CASSPPSPGETQYF. The CDR3 coding sequence is TGTGCCAGCAGCCCTCCGTCACCTGGGGAGACCCAGTACTTC.

The chain has TRBV20-1 and TRBJ2-1; 11 bases align to TRBD2. With V trimmed by 5 bases and J by 5 bases, 8 bases remained unmatched. The CDR3 covers 15 residues. Germline V CDR1 and CDR2: DFQATT, SNEGSKA (reference sequence). CDR3 in DNA: TGCAGTGCTGATACGACTAGCGGGGTGAACAATGAGCAGTTCTTC. It encodes CSADTTSGVNNEQFF.

The chain uses TRBV10-3 and TRBJ2-3; 9 bases are a match to TRBD2. With 2 bases clipped from V and 0 bases from J, the junction kept 12 bases outside the gene matches. The CDR3 is 19 amino acids. In germline, CDR1 is ENHRY, CDR2 SYGVKD. CDR3 in amino acids: CAISERPSGDGGSTDTQYF. CDR3 sequence (DNA): TGTGCCATCAGTGAGCGTCCTAGCGGGGACGGAGGTAGCACAGATACGCAGTATTTT.